This T cell receptor beta chain was sequenced in a study of sequential checkpoint blockade in melanoma (dated by TCRdb to 2018 to 2020). The study in broad terms: Using 1:1 randomization, the trial assigned patients either to first-line nivolumab followed by ipilimumab (arm A) or to ipilimumab followed by nivolumab (arm B). Both trial sequences were followed by maintenance nivolumab.

The immunoSEQ Assay was used to immunosequence TCRbeta CDR3 regions from genomic DNA. Before high-throughput sequencing, the genomic DNA was amplified using bias-controlled multiplex PCR. The published analysis was carried out like this. To quantify the absolute abundance of each unique TCRbeta CDR3 region, the sequences were collapsed and filtered. Clonality, defined as 1 minus Pielou's evenness, was calculated using only productive rearrangements. A previously published method was used to identify clones with significantly greater frequencies in on-treatment samples than in baseline samples. TCRdb re-hosts the immuneACCESS table, in-frame sequences only. Its copies lack some clones; in the studies checked, an unresolved V gene accounts for under half of them, and the cause for the rest is not known. V, J and clone size are those of that table, while D and trimming were read from the DNA. The sample contains under 20,000 clones, approximately 81% of them found a single time. 34% of the sample lies in the top ten.

This sample's treatment or condition label indicates: randomized to nivolumab then ipilimumab (arm A) or the reverse (arm B). Prior DNA-damaging chemotherapy had not been received by any trial patient. Thawed PBMCs were sorted on a FACS Aria II flow cytometer to isolate live CD3+CD8+ cells negative for CD19 and CD56. The samples were obtained from melanoma patients enrolled in CheckMate 064, an open-label, randomized phase II trial testing sequential checkpoint blockade. Peripheral blood mononuclear cells were collected by leukapheresis, purified using Ficoll-Paque, and frozen in human serum containing around 10% DMSO. Purity of sorted blood CD3+CD8+ cells was verified at >95% immediately after sorting, followed by DNA extraction. Broad study findings and their caveats: Larger, independent patient cohorts are needed to validate the response-prediction model that combines TCR metrics and mutation burden.

In the case of this clone: The clone's antigen remains unknown. Nothing much larger sits one base from this clone, and base qualities are not available.

V is cut by 3 bases and J by 3 bases, and the space between the germline ends is 19 bases. The CDR3 numbers 17 residues from cysteine through phenylalanine. The CDR3 DNA has 51 bases and is translated from base 1. For CDR1 and CDR2, the germline V gene lists SGDLS and YYNGEE. The chain employs TRBV9 and TRBJ2-1; a tentative D match to TRBD2 spans 6 bases. This material consisted of CD8+ T cells sorted from blood (inferred from file names), taken from a patient given nivolumab and ipilimumab in sequence. This TCR came from a human donor with melanoma. The DNA sequence reads TGTGCCAGCAGCGGGGGGGAGGTGGTGGGGAGCTACAATGAGCAGTTCTTC. Its coded protein is CASSGGEVVGSYNEQFF.